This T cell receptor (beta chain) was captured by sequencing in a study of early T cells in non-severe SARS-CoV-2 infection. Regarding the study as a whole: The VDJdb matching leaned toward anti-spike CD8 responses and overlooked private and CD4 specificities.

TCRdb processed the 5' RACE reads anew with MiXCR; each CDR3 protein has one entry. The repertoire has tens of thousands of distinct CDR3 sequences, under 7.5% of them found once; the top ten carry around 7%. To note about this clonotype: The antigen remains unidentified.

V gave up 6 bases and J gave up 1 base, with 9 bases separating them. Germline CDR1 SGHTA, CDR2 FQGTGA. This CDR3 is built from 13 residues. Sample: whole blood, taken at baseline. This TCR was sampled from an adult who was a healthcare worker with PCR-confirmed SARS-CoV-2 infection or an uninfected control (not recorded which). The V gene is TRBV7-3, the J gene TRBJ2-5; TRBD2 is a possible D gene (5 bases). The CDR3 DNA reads TGTGCCAGCAGGGGAGCCGTCCAAGAGACCCAGTACTTC. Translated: CASRGAVQETQYF.